This paragraph covers one T cell receptor beta chain sequence. This specimen belongs to a study of blood T cell repertoires in COVID-19. Study background: The United States, Italy and Spain provided the acute and convalescent COVID-19 samples. PBMCs, B-cell-depleted T cells, or T cells were the source of the cDNA or gDNA that made up the material.

V lost 5 bases and J lost 7; bases outside the gene matches: 12. CDR3 size: 15 residues. Germline CDR1 is SGHVS and CDR2 is FQNEAQ. The method was immunoSEQ multiplex PCR; TCRdb's version includes in-frame clones alone and lacks a portion of them. The repertoire has roughly 43,000 clones, 82% of them found once; the top ten carry 23%. The receptor comes from a woman aged 55-75 years with acute or convalescent COVID-19. The chain recombines TRBV7-8 with TRBJ1-1, with 8 nucleotides matching TRBD1. The sequenced sample consisted of peripheral blood. The CDR3 coding sequence is TGTGCCAGCAGCCTACAGGGGGTTACAACAAGTGAAGCTTTCTTT. It yields the protein CASSLQGVTTSEAFF.